This TCR beta chain was documented in a study of a mutant IDH1 vaccine in newly diagnosed glioma. Study findings and constraints: Of the patients, about 95% had vaccine-induced immune responses.

On this clone itself: Its antigen is currently unknown.

Repertoires were generated with immunoSEQ multiplex PCR, while TCRdb's copy carries only in-frame clones and drops some. The table has around 55,000 clones, roughly 80% seen once. This CDR3 has 13 amino acids. Germline values: CDR1 SEHNR, CDR2 FQNEAQ (reference sequence). With 2 bases removed from V and 5 bases from J, the gap between germline ends came to 10 bases. Time point given: week 23, last vaccination. The study gave 300 ug of mutant IDH1 20-mer peptide per vaccine dose, with topical imiquimod. V usage is TRBV7-9 and J usage is TRBJ2-7; D is possibly TRBD1 (6 bases). The sequences come from PBMCs, collected from a glioma patient whose treatment included an IDH1 peptide vaccine. This receptor was obtained from a man in his forties with glioma. The CDR3 region is CASSLTGYHEQYF. The DNA of the CDR3 is TGTGCCAGCAGCTTAACAGGGTACCACGAGCAGTACTTC.